Below are 18 T cell receptor beta chains sequenced from a single sample in a study of T cells in localized non-small cell lung cancer (dated by TCRdb to 2020 to 2022). The library came from the immunoSEQ multiplex PCR assay. TCRdb took this table from immuneACCESS and kept in-frame rearrangements with V and J called. Such tables lack part of the clones; where checked against another copy, unresolved V genes explain under half of the gap, and the rest is unexplained. The sample table records 45,000 to 55,000 clones; around 86% of these occur just once. The ten biggest clones cover 18% of the sample. Specimen: peripheral blood, collected before any cancer treatment. All receptors come from a male donor aged 60 or over with stage III squamous cell lung carcinoma.

This chain connects TRBV27 to TRBJ1-1; possibly TRBD1 for D (5 bases). The CDR3 has 13 amino acids. V was shortened by 5 bases and J by 4 bases, with 11 bases between the two germline ends. Per the germline V gene, CDR1 is MNHEY and CDR2 is SMNVEV (reference sequence). This chain's CDR3 is CASSLAGTTEAFF. The CDR3 nucleotides are TGTGCCAGCAGTCTGGCGGGGACCACTGAAGCTTTCTTT.

This clone was observed once. This chain joins TRBV6-5 and TRBJ1-2, with TRBD1 as a possible D gene (5 bases). This CDR3 region has 15 residues. Germline V gene data show CDR1 as MNHEY and CDR2 as SVGAGI. V was trimmed by 6 bases and J by 5 bases, leaving 19 bases between them. The CDR3 is CASRLSQVVRYGYTF. The CDR3 nucleotides read TGTGCCAGCAGACTTTCACAGGTAGTGAGATATGGCTACACCTTC.

The chain combines TRBV4-2 with TRBJ2-5; D is unresolved. Germline V gene lookup returns CDR1 LGHNA and CDR2 YNFKEQ. The CDR3 totals 13 residues. V was pared by 3 bases and J by 3 bases, with 8 bases between. CDR3 bases: TGTGCCAGCAGCCAGAGGACGGAAGAGACCCAGTACTTC. Translated, it gives CASSQRTEETQYF.

This sequence joins TRBV19 and TRBJ1-1; D remains unclear. The CDR3 runs to 14 residues. V was cut by 6 bases and J by 3 bases, with 14 bases left in between. Germline V gene sequence: CDR1 LNHDA, CDR2 SQIVND (reference sequence). The CDR3 loop reads CASRRQAGYTEAFF. The CDR3 nucleotides are TGTGCCAGTAGACGACAAGCAGGATACACTGAAGCTTTCTTT.

J is TRBJ2-3 and V is TRBV11-3; 12 positions agree with TRBD2. Per germline, CDR1 SGHNT and CDR2 YENEEA. Trimming took 5 bases from V and 0 from J; bases not matched to a gene: 3. The CDR3 runs 16 residues. The CDR3: CASSHGLAGSTDTQYF. CDR3 DNA sequence: TGTGCCAGCAGCCATGGACTAGCGGGGAGCACAGATACGCAGTATTTT.

This sequence joins TRBV5-5 and TRBJ1-2; 8 bases map to TRBD1. The V gene end was trimmed by 0 bases and the J gene end by 7 bases; junction bases not matched to a gene: 11. Germline V gene sequence: CDR1 SGHKS, CDR2 YYEKEE (reference sequence). The CDR3 spans 16 residues. The CDR3: CASSLDGRQGAGGYTF. In DNA form, the CDR3 reads TGTGCCAGCAGCTTGGATGGTCGGCAGGGGGCCGGTGGCTACACCTTC.

The chain couples TRBV5-4 to TRBJ2-3, with 11 bases that match TRBD2. CDR3 length: 16 amino acids. Germline V lookup: CDR1 SGHNT, CDR2 YYREEE (reference sequence). V was pared by 2 bases and J by 4 bases, with 6 bases of the junction left unmatched. The CDR3 sequence is CASSLRTTSGADTQYF. As DNA, the CDR3 is TGTGCCAGCAGCTTACGGACGACTAGCGGGGCAGATACGCAGTATTTT. The full variable domain, its missing parts supplied by reference TRBV5-4 and TRBJ2-3, is ETGVTQSPTHLIKTRGQQVTLRCSSQSGHNTVSWYQQALGQGPQFIFQYYREEENGRGNFPPRFSGLQFPNYSSELNVNALELDDSALYLCASSLRTTSGADTQYFGPGTRLTVL.

V usage is TRBV7-2 and J usage is TRBJ2-1, with 8 bases matching TRBD2. V was pared by 5 bases and J by 1 base, with 7 bases of the junction left unmatched. Germline V lookup: CDR1 SGHTA, CDR2 FQGNSA. The CDR3 spans 16 residues. CDR3 sequence: CASSGTGTRSYNEQFF. The CDR3 DNA reads TGTGCCAGCAGCGGCACCGGGACTAGGTCCTACAATGAGCAGTTCTTC.

DNA for the CDR3: TGTGCCAGCAGAGTAGCGGGTGGTTACAATGAGCAGTTCTTC. Protein sequence: CASRVAGGYNEQFF. The gene calls are TRBV2 and TRBJ2-1; the match to TRBD2 covers 7 bases. The germline V gene has CDR1 SNHLY and CDR2 FYNNEI. The CDR3 runs to 14 residues. Trimming at V came to 6 bases and at J to 4 bases, leaving 6 bases not matched to a gene.

The CDR3: CASTMTSNQPQHF. The DNA of the CDR3 is TGTGCCAGTACCATGACAAGCAATCAGCCCCAGCATTTT. The chain recombines TRBV19 with TRBJ1-5; D gene ambiguous. The CDR3 totals 13 residues. V shed 7 bases and J shed 1 base, with 8 bases lying between them. Germline CDR1 and CDR2: LNHDA and SQIVND (reference sequence). Together with reference TRBV19 and TRBJ1-5, the CDR3 gives the full variable domain: DGGITQSPKYLFRKEGQNVTLSCEQNLNHDAMYWYRQDPGQGLRLIYYSQIVNDFQKGDIAEGYSVSREKKESFPLTVTSAQKNPTAFYLCASTMTSNQPQHFGDGTRLSIL.

The chain combines TRBV28 with TRBJ1-1; D may be TRBD1 (6 bases). Trimming stripped 8 bases from V and 1 base from J, with 11 bases between. CDR1 is MDHEN, CDR2 SYDVKM, per germline. This CDR3 contains 13 residues. CDR3 nucleotide sequence: TGTGCCAGCGGGTGGACAGCGAACACTGAAGCTTTCTTT. It codes for CASGWTANTEAFF.

The chain couples TRBV5-1 to TRBJ1-6; TRBD1 is a possible D gene (5 bases). Trimming left V 6 bases short and J 8 bases short, with 18 bases between. The germline CDR1 and CDR2 sequences are SGHRS and YFSETQ. CDR3 length: 15 residues. The CDR3 bases are TGCGCCAGCACTCTCTCCGGGACCGTTTATTCACCCCTCCACTTT. Translation: CASTLSGTVYSPLHF.

This chain connects TRBV10-2 to TRBJ1-3; D not certain. The CDR3 covers 17 residues. The V gene's germline CDR1 is WSHSY and CDR2 SAAADI. The germline V and J ends were trimmed by 3 bases and 0 bases, with 15 bases remaining between them. The CDR3: CASSETPFSSSGNTIYF. The CDR3 DNA sequence: TGCGCCAGCAGTGAAACCCCCTTCTCTAGCTCTGGAAACACCATATATTTT.

The chain joins TRBV27 to TRBJ2-7, with D hard to call. Germline CDR1 and CDR2: MNHEY and SMNVEV (reference sequence). This CDR3 is 14 amino acids long. Trimming took 5 bases from V and 5 from J, leaving 16 bases between them. This CDR3 is CASSPTASLHEQYF. CDR3 sequence (DNA): TGTGCCAGCAGTCCCACCGCGTCGCTCCACGAGCAGTACTTC.

The chain has TRBV7-9 and TRBJ2-1, with 7 bases matching TRBD1. The CDR3 spans 15 residues. The V and J ends lost 5 bases and 4 bases, in that order; junction bases with no gene match: 8. CDR1 is SEHNR, CDR2 FQNEAQ, per germline (reference sequence). The CDR3 DNA is TGTGCCAGCAGCCGAATACAGGGGCTGTACAATGAGCAGTTCTTC. The encoded protein is CASSRIQGLYNEQFF.

In this sample, this clone turned up once. V gene TRBV6-6 combines with J gene TRBJ2-7; D is possibly TRBD2 (5 bases). Germline V lookup: CDR1 MNHNY, CDR2 SVGAGI (reference sequence). V lost 0 bases and J lost 3, with 6 bases in between. The CDR3 runs 13 residues. CDR3 coding DNA: TGTGCCAGCAGTTACTCACGGGGCTACGAGCAGTACTTC. This translates into CASSYSRGYEQYF.

The chain employs TRBV29-1 and TRBJ1-4; 9 bases map to TRBD1. The germline CDR1 and CDR2 sequences are SQVTM and ANQGSEA. Trimming at V came to 6 bases and at J to 5 bases, leaving 4 bases not matched to a gene. This CDR3 contains 13 residues. CDR3 sequence reads: CSVTGQGNEKLFF. DNA for the CDR3: TGCAGCGTGACCGGACAGGGGAATGAAAAACTGTTTTTT.

V and J are TRBV7-2 and TRBJ1-2; D is unresolved. Trimming cost V 5 bases and J 8 bases, with 18 bases left between them. Germline V gene sequence: CDR1 SGHTA, CDR2 FQGNSA. The CDR3 covers 14 residues. CDR3 nucleotide sequence: TGTGCCAGCAGCCCCAGCCGAGACCTATTCGGCTACACCTTC. It specifies CASSPSRDLFGYTF.